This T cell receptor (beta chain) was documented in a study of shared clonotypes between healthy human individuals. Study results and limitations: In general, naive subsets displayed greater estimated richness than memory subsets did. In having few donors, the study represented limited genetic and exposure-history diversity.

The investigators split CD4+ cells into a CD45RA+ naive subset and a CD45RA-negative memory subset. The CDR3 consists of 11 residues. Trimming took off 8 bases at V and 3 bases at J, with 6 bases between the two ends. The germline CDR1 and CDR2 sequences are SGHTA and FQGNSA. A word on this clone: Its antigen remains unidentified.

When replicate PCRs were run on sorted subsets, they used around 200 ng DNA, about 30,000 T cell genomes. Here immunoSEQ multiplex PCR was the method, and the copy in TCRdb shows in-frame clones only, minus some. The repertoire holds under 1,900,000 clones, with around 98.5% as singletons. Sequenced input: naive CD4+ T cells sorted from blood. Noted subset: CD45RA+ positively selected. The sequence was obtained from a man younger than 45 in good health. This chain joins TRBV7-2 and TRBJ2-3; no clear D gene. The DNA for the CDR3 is TGTGCCAGCGGCGCGACAGATACGCAGTATTTT. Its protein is CASGATDTQYF.